Detailed here is one T cell receptor beta chain. Its target is not known. Germline values: CDR1 SGHDT, CDR2 YYEEEE. The CDR3 extends over 14 amino acids. UMI-labeled 5' RACE yielded the TRB cDNA libraries. TCRdb reprocessed the 5' RACE reads and stores each CDR3 protein as one record, lacking DNA. Recorded here are around 61,000 distinct CDR3 sequences; the top ten clones represent approximately 0.72%. These data belong to a study of CXCR3-negative and CXCR3-positive naive CD8 T cells. Overall study results and limits: Greater hydrophobicity was found in TRB CDR3s of CXCR3-positive naive cells than of CXCR3-negative naive cells. Similar TRBV-TRBJ usage characterized naive CXCR3-negative and CXCR3-positive cells; memory cells differed. Both naive subsets had comparably high diversity; memory CD8+ cells much lower.

The specimen was naive CXCR3+ CD8+ T cells from blood. Subset defined: CD45RO-CCR7+CD27+CD95- naive CD8+ T cells expressing CXCR3 (TNR3+). This sequence was found in a human donor in good health. Some clones in this sample may be carry-over from other donors' samples. The chain recombines TRBV5-6 with TRBJ1-5; TCRdb gives TRBD1 as the D gene, but with no DNA this cannot be confirmed. The CDR3: CASSFSGGGQPQHF. Together with reference TRBV5-6 and TRBJ1-5, the CDR3 gives the full variable domain: DAGVTQSPTHLIKTRGQQVTLRCSPKSGHDTVSWYQQALGQGPQFIFQYYEEEERQRGNFPDRFSGHQFPNYSSELNVNALLLGDSALYLCASSFSGGGQPQHFGDGTRLSIL.